This T cell receptor beta chain stems from a study of siplizumab effects on memory and regulatory T cells. Study conclusions and caveats: Alloreactive sequences from unstimulated CD4+ memory cells fell significantly with siplizumab. Roughly 80-96% of proliferating CD4+ or CD8+ clones lacked an assignable naive or memory phenotype. Mappable alloreactive CD4+ clones averaged 68.8% Treg-derived with siplizumab versus about 25% in controls.

The assay was immunoSEQ multiplex PCR, and TCRdb's table has in-frame clones only and misses some. This sample has 94,000 or so clones, with roughly 93% found just once. V lost 6 bases and J 5 bases, leaving 18 bases between the germline ends. CDR3 length equals 15 residues. Germline V gene sequence: CDR1 MNHNS, CDR2 SASEGT. Regarding this clone: The target antigen is unknown.

The chain joins TRBV6-1 to TRBJ2-3, with D possibly TRBD2 on 5 matching bases. The clonotype comes from a human donor in good health. Input material: CD8+ T cells sorted from blood. The CDR3 DNA reads as TGTGCCAGCAGCCCAGTGGGAGCTGAGGTAGATACGCAGTATTTT. Translating it yields CASSPVGAEVDTQYF.